Described below is a single T cell receptor beta chain sequence and its context. Germline CDR1 MDHEN, CDR2 SYDVKM. The CDR3 is made up of 14 amino acids. Trimming took 3 bases from V and 7 from J, leaving 13 bases between them. Method: immunoSEQ multiplex PCR; TCRdb's copy keeps in-frame clones and lacks some. Among some 3,500 clones, around nine tenths were seen once, and the ten largest hold over 7%. This sample was taken from a study of tumor T cells in aggressive B-cell lymphoma. The chain combines TRBV28 with TRBJ2-1; no definite D call. Source material: tumor tissue. The receptor's source is an adult with diffuse large B cell lymphoma. CDR3 DNA: TGTGCCAGCAGTTTGTTTGGCAGAACAAATGAGCAGTTCTTC. Protein product: CASSLFGRTNEQFF.